These T cell receptor beta chains were read from a single sample in a study of T cell responses to AZD1222 COVID-19 vaccine. Libraries were prepared by immunoSEQ multiplex PCR; TCRdb keeps only in-frame clonotypes and omits some of them. The repertoire consists of 110,000 to 150,000 clones, with 80% to 95% occurring once and the leading ten covering about 3.5%. The sequences come from peripheral blood, collected 28 days after the second AZD1222 dose. Receptor source: an adult who received the AZD1222 COVID-19 vaccine. The CDR3 runs from the conserved cysteine through the conserved F or W. D genes are given only for firm matches. The size field is filled for only some rows; it gives once, few, many or a size class.

j_gene: TRBJ1-1
abundance: once
v_gene: TRBV6-5
d_gene: NA
CDR3aa: CASRGTLMNTEAFF
CDR3nt: TGTGCCAGCAGAGGGACATTAATGAACACTGAAGCTTTCTTT

j_gene: TRBJ1-2
abundance: NA
v_gene: TRBV3-1/TRBV3-2
d_gene: NA
CDR3aa: CASSQQGRYGYTF
CDR3nt: TGTGCCAGCAGCCAACAGGGGCGCTATGGCTACACCTTC

j_gene: TRBJ2-3
abundance: NA
v_gene: TRBV5-4
d_gene: TRBD2
CDR3aa: CASSARLAGGFTDTQYF
CDR3nt: TGTGCCAGCAGCGCCCGACTAGCGGGAGGGTTCACAGATACGCAGTATTTT

j_gene: TRBJ1-5
abundance: NA
v_gene: TRBV6-2/TRBV6-3
d_gene: NA
CDR3aa: CASSSAFNQPQHF
CDR3nt: TGTGCCAGCAGCTCGGCGTTTAATCAGCCCCAGCATTTT

j_gene: TRBJ2-6
abundance: NA
v_gene: TRBV9
d_gene: TRBD1
CDR3aa: CASSVSTGAGANVLTF
CDR3nt: TGTGCCAGCAGCGTTTCGACAGGGGCTGGGGCCAACGTCCTGACTTTC

j_gene: TRBJ2-7
abundance: NA
v_gene: TRBV6-4
d_gene: TRBD1
CDR3aa: CASSESGGRGHCEQYF
CDR3nt: TGTGCCAGCAGTGAGTCGGGCGGCAGGGGGCATTGCGAGCAGTACTTC

j_gene: TRBJ1-2
abundance: few
v_gene: TRBV28
d_gene: TRBD1
CDR3aa: CASSRRTGYGGYTF
CDR3nt: TGTGCCAGCAGTCGGCGGACAGGGTATGGTGGCTACACCTTC

j_gene: TRBJ1-2
abundance: NA
v_gene: TRBV9
d_gene: TRBD1
CDR3aa: CASSAGTGGAGGYTF
CDR3nt: TGTGCCAGCAGCGCAGGGACAGGGGGCGCGGGTGGCTACACCTTC

j_gene: TRBJ2-2
abundance: NA
v_gene: TRBV9
d_gene: NA
CDR3aa: CASSLASATGELFF
CDR3nt: TGTGCCAGCAGCTTGGCTAGCGCAACCGGGGAGCTGTTTTTT

j_gene: TRBJ1-2
abundance: few
v_gene: TRBV19
d_gene: TRBD1
CDR3aa: CASRTNRGSNYGYTF
CDR3nt: TGTGCCAGTAGAACCAACAGGGGCTCGAACTATGGCTACACCTTC

j_gene: TRBJ2-1
abundance: NA
v_gene: TRBV5-5
d_gene: TRBD2
CDR3aa: CASSLLTSGWNNEQFF
CDR3nt: TGTGCCAGCAGCTTGCTGACTAGCGGGTGGAACAATGAGCAGTTCTTC

j_gene: TRBJ2-1
abundance: NA
v_gene: TRBV9
d_gene: NA
CDR3aa: CASSAAGGGNEQFF
CDR3nt: TGTGCCAGCAGCGCGGCAGGGGGAGGGAATGAGCAGTTCTTC

j_gene: TRBJ1-5
abundance: NA
v_gene: TRBV27
d_gene: NA
CDR3aa: CASSLQFNQPQHF
CDR3nt: TGTGCCAGCAGTTTACAGTTCAATCAGCCCCAGCATTTT

j_gene: TRBJ1-3
abundance: NA
v_gene: TRBV27
d_gene: NA
CDR3aa: CASSEQGRVGNTIYF
CDR3nt: TGTGCCAGCAGCGAACAGGGACGGGTTGGAAACACCATATATTTT